The rows below give T cell receptor beta chains drawn from one sample of a study of patients and donors after allogeneic stem cell transplantation. TCRdb itself ran the RT-PCR reads through MiXCR, one entry per CDR3 protein. The table records approximately 200,000 distinct CDR3 sequences, around 40% of them present only once. Sequencing was performed on blood, either unsorted or a sorted T cell fraction (not recorded which). The receptor set was obtained from a human donor who was either an allogeneic HSCT recipient or a stem cell or donor lymphocyte infusion donor (not recorded which). It is not recorded whose cells these are; they may come from a transplant donor. CDR3s include the opening cysteine and the closing phenylalanine or tryptophan. A D gene is named only where the DNA matches it firmly. Clone size, where shown, is once, few, many, or a class for clones that have expanded.

d_call	v_call	clone_size	j_call	cdr3_nt	cdr3_aa
.	TRBV5-1	.	TRBJ1-2	TGCGCCAGCAGCTTGGGTAAGGCCAGAGTCCACACCTTC	CASSLGKARVHTF
.	TRBV30	few	TRBJ1-1	TGTGCCTGGAGTAGGGTACCGGCTGAAGCTTTCTTT	CAWSRVPAEAFF
.	TRBV5-1	.	TRBJ1-2	TGCGCCAGCAGCTTGCCCAGCTATGGCTACACCTTC	CASSLPSYGYTF
.	TRBV20-1	.	TRBJ2-3	TGCAGTGCTAGTGGGTCGGGGGCTTCCACAGATACGCAGTATTTT	CSASGSGASTDTQYF
.	TRBV25-1	few	TRBJ2-1	TGTGCCAGCAGTGAATCGGGACTCGCCCAGCAAAAGCAGTTCTTC	CASSESGLAQQKQFF
.	TRBV7-9	.	TRBJ1-2	TGTGCCAGCAGCCCTCCGGGGGACCCCTATGGCTACACCTTC	CASSPPGDPYGYTF
.	TRBV7-9	.	TRBJ2-5	TGTGCCAGCAGCGCCTCCCGGTGGGGGTCGGAAGAGACCCAGTACTTC	CASSASRWGSEETQYF
TRBD1	TRBV27	.	TRBJ1-4	TGTGCCAGCAGTTTGGGACAGGAAAATGAAAAACTGTTTTTT	CASSLGQENEKLFF
.	TRBV2	few	TRBJ1-1	TGTGCCAGCGGATACTCCCAGGGGGAAGCTTTCTTT	CASGYSQGEAFF
.	TRBV5-1	.	TRBJ1-2	TGCGCCAGCAGCTTGGTCGCCAGGGATGGCTACACCTTC	CASSLVARDGYTF
.	TRBV4-3	once	TRBJ1-6	TGCGCCAGCAGCCTTTCCGGGGGGAACCACCTCCACTTT	CASSLSGGNHLHF
.	TRBV3-1	few	TRBJ1-1	TGTGCCAGCAGCCTCACGACGGGGAACACTGAAGCTTTCTTT	CASSLTTGNTEAFF
TRBD1	TRBV20-1	few	TRBJ1-2	TGCAGTGCTAAAAGACAGGGGTCGGGCTATGGCTACACCTTC	CSAKRQGSGYGYTF
TRBD1	TRBV18	few	TRBJ2-7	TGTGCCAGCTCAAGAAGACAGGGCGACGAGCAGTACTTC	CASSRRQGDEQYF
TRBD1	TRBV5-1	.	TRBJ2-7	TGCGCCAGCAGGCGGGGACAGGGCCACGAGCAGTACTTC	CASRRGQGHEQYF
.	TRBV6-5	few	TRBJ1-2	TGTGCCAGCAGTCCAGTCATGGCCTTAGCTAACTATGGCTACACCTTC	CASSPVMALANYGYTF
.	TRBV6-5	once	TRBJ2-1	TGTGCCAGCACCGGGACACCCCACGTAGGTGAGCAGTTCTTC	CASTGTPHVGEQFF
.	TRBV25-1	.	TRBJ1-6	TGTGCCAGCAGTCTCTTCGGTAATTCACCCCTCCACTTT	CASSLFGNSPLHF
TRBD1	TRBV25-1	many	TRBJ1-5	TGTGCCAGCAGCCCCGGGACAGGGGGGAATCAGCCCCAGCATTTT	CASSPGTGGNQPQHF
TRBD1	TRBV7-9	.	TRBJ1-1	TGTGCCAGCAGCTTAAGAGCCCGGGACAGGACGAGTGAAGCTTTCTTT	CASSLRARDRTSEAFF
.	TRBV20-1	few	TRBJ1-5	TGCAGTGCTAGAGTATCGGTGGATCCCAGTCAGCCCCAGCATTTT	CSARVSVDPSQPQHF
.	TRBV3-1	few	TRBJ2-3	TGTGCCAGCAGCCATCTGGACCTCCACACGCAGTATTTT	CASSHLDLHTQYF
.	TRBV20-1	few	TRBJ1-6	TGCAGTGCTAGAGATGGGGAGAGCTCCTATAATTCACCCCTCCACTTT	CSARDGESSYNSPLHF
.	TRBV5-1	.	TRBJ1-1	TGCGCCAGCAGCTTGGGAGACAGGCAGGAAGCTTTCTTT	CASSLGDRQEAFF
.	TRBV4-1	.	TRBJ1-1	TGCGCCAGCAGCCAGGAACCGGACAGCCCAGCTTTCTTT	CASSQEPDSPAFF
TRBD1	TRBV25-1	few	TRBJ1-2	TGTGCCAGCAGTGAGGGGACAGGGAAGGTCTATGGCTACACCTTC	CASSEGTGKVYGYTF
.	TRBV7-2	.	TRBJ1-1	TGTGCCAGCAGCTTAGATGGGGGAATGAACACTGAAGCTTTCTTT	CASSLDGGMNTEAFF
.	TRBV12-3/TRBV12-4	.	TRBJ2-2	TGTGCCAGCAGTCCCCAGGGTGACTGGGCCACCGGGGAGCTGTTTTTT	CASSPQGDWATGELFF
.	TRBV7-9	few	TRBJ2-6	TGTGCCAGCAGTAGACAGGCCCAGTCCGTCCTGACTTTC	CASSRQAQSVLTF
.	TRBV9	.	TRBJ1-2	TGTGCCAGCAGCGTAGCTCCCCTCTATGGCTACACCTTC	CASSVAPLYGYTF
.	TRBV5-1	.	TRBJ1-1	TGCGCCAGCAGCGGGCAGGGGACCCCTGAAGCTTTCTTT	CASSGQGTPEAFF
.	TRBV29-1	few	TRBJ1-6	TGCAGCGTACGACAGACTTATAATTCACCCCTCCACTTT	CSVRQTYNSPLHF
.	TRBV30	few	TRBJ1-2	TGTGCCTGGAGTGGACAGCCCTACACCTTC	CAWSGQPYTF
.	TRBV7-6	.	TRBJ2-2	TGTGCCAGCAGCCCTCCGCCCGGGGAGCTGTTTTTT	CASSPPPGELFF
.	TRBV10-3	few	TRBJ1-1	TGTGCCATCAGTGAGTCCGGGGGGCGGCTGAACACTGAAGCTTTCTTT	CAISESGGRLNTEAFF
.	TRBV5-1	.	TRBJ2-7	TGCGCCAGCAGCCTGGCTCGGGGGGCAGGCTCCTACGAGCAGTACTTC	CASSLARGAGSYEQYF
.	TRBV24-1	.	TRBJ1-1	TGTGCCACCAGTGATTACCAACGAGCTTTCTTT	CATSDYQRAFF
.	TRBV7-8	few	TRBJ1-6	TGTGCCAGCAGCTTAGATTCTGGGGCGCAGAATTCACCCCTCCACTTT	CASSLDSGAQNSPLHF
.	TRBV28	.	TRBJ2-7	TGTGCCAGCAGTTTTCCAGCGGGCTACGAGCAGTACTTC	CASSFPAGYEQYF
TRBD1	TRBV27	few	TRBJ1-5	TGTGCCAGCGGGACAGGGGGACAGCCCCAGCATTTT	CASGTGGQPQHF
TRBD1	TRBV12-3/TRBV12-4	few	TRBJ1-5	TGTGCCAGCAGTAGTAACCAGGGGGCTGCAAACCATCAGCCCCAGCATTTT	CASSSNQGAANHQPQHF
.	TRBV20-1	.	TRBJ2-3	TGCAGTGCTCCTAGGGCAGGGAGCACAGATACGCAGTATTTT	CSAPRAGSTDTQYF
TRBD1	TRBV9	once	TRBJ2-1	TGTGCCAGCAGCACTCCCGGACAGGGAGACAATGAGCAGTTCTTC	CASSTPGQGDNEQFF
.	TRBV12-3/TRBV12-4	few	TRBJ1-2	TGTGCCAGCCACTTATCCGGGACCGGTAACTATGGCTACACCTTC	CASHLSGTGNYGYTF
TRBD1	TRBV7-6	once	TRBJ2-1	TGTGCCAGCAGCACAATAAACAGGGGACCCTACAATGAGCAGTTCTTC	CASSTINRGPYNEQFF
TRBD1	TRBV20-1	.	TRBJ1-4	TGCAGTGCTAGAGATCGAGGACAGGGCCTCGAAAAACTGTTTTTT	CSARDRGQGLEKLFF
.	TRBV15	.	TRBJ1-2	TGTGCCACCAGCAGAGGACCCGGTTATGGCTACACCTTC	CATSRGPGYGYTF
.	TRBV15	.	TRBJ1-1	TGTGCCACCAGATCGGCGGATGAAGCTTTCTTT	CATRSADEAFF
TRBD1	TRBV5-1	.	TRBJ2-7	TGCGCCAGCAGTTCGGACAGGGGGATTCACGAGCAGTACTTC	CASSSDRGIHEQYF
.	TRBV20-1	.	TRBJ1-5	TGCAGTGCAAGGGGCCCTAGCAATCAGCCCCAGCATTTT	CSARGPSNQPQHF
.	TRBV4-2	few	TRBJ2-1	TGTGCCAGCAGCCCCGTTGCGGGGCTAAACAATGAGCAGTTCTTC	CASSPVAGLNNEQFF
TRBD1	TRBV12-3/TRBV12-4	.	TRBJ1-1	TGTGCCAGCAGTACCCCGGGACAGGGACCGAACACTGAAGCTTTCTTT	CASSTPGQGPNTEAFF
.	TRBV5-1	few	TRBJ1-2	TGCGCCAGCAGTTTAACACTTCAAAGTGGCTACACCTTC	CASSLTLQSGYTF
.	TRBV29-1	few	TRBJ1-1	TGCAGCGTTTCCGACTCGCACACTGAAGCTTTCTTT	CSVSDSHTEAFF
TRBD1	TRBV12-3/TRBV12-4	.	TRBJ1-2	TGTGCCAGCAGTTCCGGGACAGGGGGCAGCATTTATGGCTACACCTTC	CASSSGTGGSIYGYTF